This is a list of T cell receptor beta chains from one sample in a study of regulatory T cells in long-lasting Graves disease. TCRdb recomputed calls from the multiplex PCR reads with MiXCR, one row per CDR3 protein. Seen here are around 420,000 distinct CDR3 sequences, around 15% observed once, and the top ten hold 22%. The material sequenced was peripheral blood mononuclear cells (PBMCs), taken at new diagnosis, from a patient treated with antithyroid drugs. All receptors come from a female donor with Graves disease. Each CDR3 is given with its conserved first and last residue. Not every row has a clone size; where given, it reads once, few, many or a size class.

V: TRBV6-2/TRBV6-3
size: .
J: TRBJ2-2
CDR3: CASTSLQGPGEGAGELFF

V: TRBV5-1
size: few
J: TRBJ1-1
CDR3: CASSAGQGPAEAFF

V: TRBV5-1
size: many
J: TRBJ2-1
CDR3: CASSLVSRGHTYNEQFF

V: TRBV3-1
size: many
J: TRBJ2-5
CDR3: CASSQGTGETQYF

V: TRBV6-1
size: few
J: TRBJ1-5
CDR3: CASSNREGPRQPQHF

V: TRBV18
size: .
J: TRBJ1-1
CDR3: CASSPPGVNTEAFF

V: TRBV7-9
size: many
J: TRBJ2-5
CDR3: CASSLIETQYF

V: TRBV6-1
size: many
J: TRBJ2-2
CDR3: CASSRDSTNTGELFF

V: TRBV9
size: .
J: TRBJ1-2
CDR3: CASSGFGYGYTF

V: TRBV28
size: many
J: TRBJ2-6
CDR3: CASSAGGSSGANVLTF

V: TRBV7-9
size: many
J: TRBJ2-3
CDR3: CASSSLYGSGATDTQYF

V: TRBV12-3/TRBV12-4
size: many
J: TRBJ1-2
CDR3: CASSLHSGGYTF

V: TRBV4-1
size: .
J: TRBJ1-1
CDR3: CASSRTGGAANTEAFF

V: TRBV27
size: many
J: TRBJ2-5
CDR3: CASSLSQYF

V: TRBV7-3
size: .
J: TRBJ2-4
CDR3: CASSHNGDPTLDIQYF

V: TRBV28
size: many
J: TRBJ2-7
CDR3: CASSPSGRPLEQYF

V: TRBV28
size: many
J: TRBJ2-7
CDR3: CASSRTGLAGAYEQYF

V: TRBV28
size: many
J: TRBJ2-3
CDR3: CASSTGAPTDTQYF

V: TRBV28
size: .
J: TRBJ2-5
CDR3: CASSRREGEETQYF

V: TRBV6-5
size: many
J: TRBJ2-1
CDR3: CASSYSFPYSSYNEQFF

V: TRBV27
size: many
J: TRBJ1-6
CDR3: CASSLSADLNSPLHF